A selection of T cell receptor beta chains follows, all from one sample in a study of T cells after yellow fever vaccination. Each CDR3 protein gets one entry after TCRdb re-called the 5' RACE reads with MiXCR. The data contain roughly 330,000 distinct CDR3 sequences, almost 4% of them singletons. The sequenced sample was PBMCs, obtained 5 days after the yellow fever booster vaccination. All receptors derive from a man aged 18 to 30 who received the YFV17D yellow fever vaccine. Both conserved end residues are part of each CDR3. A D gene is named only where the DNA matches it firmly. A row's size may be missing; if present it is once, few, many or a size class.

TRBV15	many	TRBD1	TRBJ1-2	TGTGCCACCAGCCTGGACAGGGTAGTTGACTATGGCTACACCTTC	CATSLDRVVDYGYTF
TRBV20-1	many	-	TRBJ1-1	TGCAGTGCCGAGATAGGGCCCCAGAACACTGAAGCTTTCTTT	CSAEIGPQNTEAFF
TRBV2	few	-	TRBJ2-1	TGTGCCAGCGCGAGTGGTCTCTCCTACAATGAGCAGTTCTTC	CASASGLSYNEQFF
TRBV7-2	many	-	TRBJ2-1	TGTGCCAGCAGCTTAGCGGAATGGGATGAGCAGTTCTTC	CASSLAEWDEQFF
TRBV18	-	-	TRBJ2-6	TGTGCCAGCTCCCCAGTCTTCTCTGGGGCCAACGTCCTGACTTTC	CASSPVFSGANVLTF
TRBV12-3/TRBV12-4	many	-	TRBJ1-2	TGTGCCAGCAGTTTTGGCTATGGCTACACCTTC	CASSFGYGYTF
TRBV7-2	-	-	TRBJ2-7	TGTGCCAGCAGTTTAGACCAGGGAGTGGGGCAGATAGAGCAGTACTTC	CASSLDQGVGQIEQYF
TRBV25-1	many	-	TRBJ2-7	TGTGCCAGCAGTGAAAGCTACGAGCAGTACTTC	CASSESYEQYF
TRBV4-3	few	-	TRBJ2-7	TGCGCCAGCAGCCAAGATCCCCCCAGGGTAAGCTCCTACGAGCAGTACTTC	CASSQDPPRVSSYEQYF
TRBV6-5	-	-	TRBJ2-7	TGTGCCAGCAGTTACTCGAATGCAGGGTTGAACTCCTACGAGCAGTACTTC	CASSYSNAGLNSYEQYF
TRBV20-1	many	TRBD1	TRBJ2-3	TGCAGTGCCCACTCCGGGACAGGGCGTTCAGATACGCAGTATTTT	CSAHSGTGRSDTQYF
TRBV7-3	-	-	TRBJ1-1	TGTGCCAGCAGCCCGGGGAGGGGCAGCCCTGAAGCTTTCTTT	CASSPGRGSPEAFF
TRBV4-1	-	TRBD1	TRBJ2-1	TGCGCCAGCAGCTCCCGACAGGGCTGGGACAATGAGCAGTTCTTC	CASSSRQGWDNEQFF
TRBV12-3/TRBV12-4	few	-	TRBJ2-1	TGTGCCAGCAGTTTTTGTGTGGGAAGCTGTGAGCAGTTCTTC	CASSFCVGSCEQFF
TRBV5-1	-	-	TRBJ2-3	TGCGCCAGCAGCCCACAACGTGATACGCAGTATTTT	CASSPQRDTQYF
TRBV3-1	few	-	TRBJ2-5	TGTGCCAGCACACCAAGGGGGGACCAAGAGACCCAGTACTTC	CASTPRGDQETQYF
TRBV4-1	-	-	TRBJ1-1	TGCGCCAGCAGCCAGGGACCGACAGAAATGAACACTGAAGCTTTCTTT	CASSQGPTEMNTEAFF
TRBV5-1	-	TRBD2	TRBJ2-7	TGCGCCAGCAGCCCAAGCGGGGGAGGGTACGTCGAGCAGTACTTC	CASSPSGGGYVEQYF
TRBV7-2	many	TRBD1	TRBJ2-2	TGTGCCAGCAGCTCCGCTTTGTTCCGGACAGGGGTTAGTAAGAAGACCGGGGAGCTGTTTTTT	CASSSALFRTGVSKKTGELFF
TRBV20-1	many	-	TRBJ2-5	TGCGGGGGCCTGTACCAAGAGACCCAGTACTTC	CGGLYQETQYF
TRBV6-2/TRBV6-3	-	-	TRBJ2-3	TGTGCCAGCAGTTGGTATGATACGCAGTATTTT	CASSWYDTQYF
TRBV10-3	few	-	TRBJ1-5	TGTGCCATCAGTGAGAATTATAGCAATCAGCCCCAGCATTTT	CAISENYSNQPQHF
TRBV7-9	-	-	TRBJ1-2	TGTGCCAGCAGCTTGGGGGACACTGGCTACACCTTC	CASSLGDTGYTF
TRBV7-9	few	-	TRBJ2-5	TGTGCCAGCAGCCCTGACGGAGGGCGAGAGACCCAGTACTTC	CASSPDGGRETQYF
TRBV5-1	-	-	TRBJ2-5	TGCGCCAGCAGCTTAAAGGGGTCGGAGACCCAGTACTTC	CASSLKGSETQYF
TRBV5-1	-	-	TRBJ1-1	TGCGCCAGCAGCTTGGAAGGTAACCCTTTAATGAACACTGAAGCTTTCTTT	CASSLEGNPLMNTEAFF
TRBV12-3/TRBV12-4	few	TRBD2	TRBJ2-5	TGTGCCAGCAGTTTAAATCCAGCGGGGGGGCCAAAGGAGACCCAGTACTTC	CASSLNPAGGPKETQYF
TRBV19	few	TRBD1	TRBJ2-2	TGTGCCAGTAGTATTCGGGACAGGTTTGTTTCGAACACCGGGGAGCTGTTTTTT	CASSIRDRFVSNTGELFF
TRBV6-2/TRBV6-3	many	TRBD2	TRBJ2-4	TGTGCCAGTGTAGCGGGTCCCTTCCAGGTCATTCAGTACTTC	CASVAGPFQVIQYF
TRBV7-2	many	TRBD2	TRBJ2-1	TGTGCCAGCAGCCCACTAGCGGGGGGGTACAATGAGCAGTTCTTC	CASSPLAGGYNEQFF
TRBV7-2	-	-	TRBJ2-3	TGTGCCAGCAGCCGAATAGCACTCAGAGATACGCAGTATTTT	CASSRIALRDTQYF
TRBV29-1	-	-	TRBJ2-3	TGCAGCTACAGGGTTAGCACAGATACGCAGTATTTT	CSYRVSTDTQYF
TRBV7-7	few	-	TRBJ2-2	TGTGCTAGCAGCCTCGCACGATACACCGGGGAGCTGTTTTTT	CASSLARYTGELFF
TRBV24-1	few	-	TRBJ1-5	TGTGCCACCAGTGAACGGGACGGGGATGGGCCCCAGCATTTT	CATSERDGDGPQHF
TRBV29-1	many	TRBD2	TRBJ2-5	TGCAGCGGGGGGGGTGAGGAGACCCAGTACTTC	CSGGGEETQYF
TRBV20-1	many	-	TRBJ2-1	TGCAGTGCTAGAGATAGGAAGGCGGGTGAGCAGTTCTTC	CSARDRKAGEQFF
TRBV11-2	many	TRBD2	TRBJ2-1	TGTGCCAGCAGCCTCGAGGGCGGGGGATTCAATGAGCAGTTCTTC	CASSLEGGGFNEQFF
TRBV4-3	many	TRBD2	TRBJ2-3	TGCGCCAGCAGCCAACCCAGCGGGGGGGACGATACGCAGTATTTT	CASSQPSGGDDTQYF
TRBV7-8	-	-	TRBJ2-7	TGTGCCAGCAGCTCTTGGGAGAGCTCCTACGAGCAGTACTTC	CASSSWESSYEQYF
TRBV7-9	many	TRBD1	TRBJ2-1	TGTGCCATCCACGGGTCCGGGACAGGGAGCAGGAGTGAGCAGTTCTTC	CAIHGSGTGSRSEQFF
TRBV7-9	-	-	TRBJ1-6	TGTGCCAGCAGCTCACAGGCTCAAGGAAATTCACCCCTCCACTTT	CASSSQAQGNSPLHF
TRBV19	-	TRBD2	TRBJ2-7	TGTGCCAGTAACGAGCGGGGGTCCTACGAGCAGTACTTC	CASNERGSYEQYF
TRBV24-1	-	-	TRBJ2-3	TGTGCCACCAGTGAAGGTGAAACTAGCACAGATACGCAGTTTTTT	CATSEGETSTDTQFF
TRBV2	few	-	TRBJ2-5	TGTGCCAGCAGTCCTTACAGGAGCCAAGAGACCCAGTACTTC	CASSPYRSQETQYF
TRBV24-1	many	TRBD1	TRBJ2-1	TGTGCCACCAGTGATTCGGCCCGGACAGGGGAGTCCGATGAGCAGTTCTTC	CATSDSARTGESDEQFF
TRBV3-1	-	-	TRBJ1-2	TGTGCCAGCAGCCGAGAGCAGGCTGGCTACACCTTC	CASSREQAGYTF
TRBV12-3/TRBV12-4	few	-	TRBJ2-4	TGTGCCAGCAGTTTAGCGCTGGGGCAAGGCATTCAGTACTTC	CASSLALGQGIQYF
TRBV18	-	TRBD1	TRBJ1-1	TGTGCCAGCTCACCACGACAGGGGTGGGTTAACACTGAAGCTTTCTTT	CASSPRQGWVNTEAFF
TRBV4-1	many	TRBD1	TRBJ2-5	TGCGCCAGCAGCCAAGTGGGGCGACAGGGTGGAATTGTAGAGACCCAGTACTTC	CASSQVGRQGGIVETQYF
TRBV25-1	-	-	TRBJ1-4	TGTGCCAGCACTCGATCCGGAGTGAATAATGAAAAACTGTTTTTT	CASTRSGVNNEKLFF
TRBV4-1	-	TRBD1	TRBJ2-1	TGCGCCAGCAGCCAGAGACAGGGGGCGATTGAGCAGTTCTTC	CASSQRQGAIEQFF
TRBV7-9	-	TRBD1	TRBJ1-6	TGTGCCAGCAGCTACAGGGGGAATTCACCCCTCCACTTT	CASSYRGNSPLHF
TRBV19	few	-	TRBJ1-5	TGTGCCAGTAGTAAGGTCCCCGGGACCGGGGGCAATCAGCCCCAGCATTTT	CASSKVPGTGGNQPQHF
TRBV2	-	-	TRBJ2-1	TGTGCCAGCGCGGGACAGACCTACAATGAGCAGTTCTTC	CASAGQTYNEQFF
TRBV6-5	-	-	TRBJ1-1	TGTGCCAGCAGATCCGACAGACATTACACTGAAGCTTTCTTT	CASRSDRHYTEAFF